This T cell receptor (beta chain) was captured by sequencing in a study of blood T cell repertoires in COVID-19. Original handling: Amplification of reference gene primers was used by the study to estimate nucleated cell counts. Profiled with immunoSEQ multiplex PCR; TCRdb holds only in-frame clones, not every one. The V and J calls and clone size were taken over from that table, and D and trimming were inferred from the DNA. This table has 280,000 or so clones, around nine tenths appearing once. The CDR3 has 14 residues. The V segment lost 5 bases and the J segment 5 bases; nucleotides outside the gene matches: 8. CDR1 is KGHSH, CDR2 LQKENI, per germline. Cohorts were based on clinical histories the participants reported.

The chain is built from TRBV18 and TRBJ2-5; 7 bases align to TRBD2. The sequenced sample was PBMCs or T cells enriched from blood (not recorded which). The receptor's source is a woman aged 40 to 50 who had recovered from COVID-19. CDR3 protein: CASSNTGTKETQYF. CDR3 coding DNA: TGTGCCAGCTCAAACACCGGGACTAAGGAGACCCAGTACTTC. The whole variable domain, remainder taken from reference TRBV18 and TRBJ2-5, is NAGVMQNPRHLVRRRGQEARLRCSPMKGHSHVYWYRQLPEEGLKFMVYLQKENIIDESGMPKERFSAEFPKEGPSILRIQQVVRGDSAAYFCASSNTGTKETQYFGPGTRLLVL.